The 8 T cell receptor beta chains below all came from one sample that was sequenced in a study of blood T cell repertoires in COVID-19. The data were produced by immunoSEQ multiplex PCR, yet TCRdb's version contains in-frame clones alone and is incomplete. Among about 84,000 clones listed, 75% to 85% were seen once. The material sequenced was peripheral blood. These receptors were collected from a woman of 80 years or more with acute or convalescent COVID-19.

This chain joins TRBV4-3 and TRBJ2-7; 10 bases agree with TRBD1. The CDR3 length is 15 residues. Looked up from germline, CDR1 is LGHNA and CDR2 is YSLEER. V dropped 4 bases and J dropped 2; count of bases not matched to a gene: 5. The CDR3 loop reads CASSPWTGGTYEQYF. The CDR3 DNA sequence: TGCGCCAGCAGCCCTTGGACAGGGGGAACCTACGAGCAGTACTTC.

The chain's CDR3 is CASSLAPSGRAGETQYF. For the CDR3, the DNA is TGTGCCAGCAGCTTAGCCCCTAGCGGGAGGGCCGGGGAGACCCAGTACTTC. The chain is built from TRBV7-2 and TRBJ2-5, with TRBD2 matching over 12 bases. Trimming at V came to 0 bases and at J to 5 bases, leaving 7 bases not matched to a gene. Germline assignment: CDR1 SGHTA and CDR2 FQGNSA. The CDR3 runs 17 residues. Drawing the rest from reference TRBV7-2 and TRBJ2-5, the complete variable domain is GAGVSQSPSNKVTEKGKDVELRCDPISGHTALYWYRQSLGQGLEFLIYFQGNSAPDKSGLPSDRFSAERTGGSVSTLTIQRTQQEDSAVYLCASSLAPSGRAGETQYFGPGTRLLVL.

This chain's CDR3 is CASSPLDRVGETQYF. As DNA, the CDR3 is TGTGCCAGCTCACCTTTGGACAGGGTGGGAGAGACCCAGTACTTC. The chain links TRBV18 to TRBJ2-5, with TRBD1 matching 8 bases. The CDR3 covers 15 residues. J gave up 4 bases and V 3 bases, and 7 bases lay outside the gene matches. The germline V gene encodes CDR1 KGHSH and CDR2 LQKENI.

The CDR3, as DNA: TGCGCCAGCAAGTTCGGGTACCCGTTGACGAGGGAGCAGTACTTC. This gives the protein CASKFGYPLTREQYF. The chain is built from TRBV23-1 and TRBJ2-7; D remains ambiguous. TRBV23-1 has ORF status, its function being uncertain. The CDR3 runs 15 residues. The germline V and J ends were trimmed by 7 bases and 7 bases, with 23 bases remaining between them.

The chain has TRBV7-2 and TRBJ1-2; D is undetermined. The germline gives CDR1 SGHTA, CDR2 FQGNSA. This CDR3 contains 14 residues. The ends were cut back, 2 bases at V and 3 bases at J, with 10 bases in the middle. The CDR3 loop is CASSLLGSYYGYTF. CDR3 sequence (DNA): TGTGCCAGCAGCTTACTCGGGTCCTACTATGGCTACACCTTC.

The chain recombines TRBV6-5 with TRBJ2-3, with 8 bases fitting TRBD1. Germline lookup yields CDR1 MNHEY and CDR2 SVGAGI. The length of the CDR3 is 15 residues. With 6 bases clipped from V and 3 bases from J, the junction kept 8 bases outside the gene matches. For the CDR3, the DNA is TGTGCCAGCAGGCGTTCACAGGGGGGTACAGATACGCAGTATTTT. It specifies CASRRSQGGTDTQYF.

The V call is TRBV5-5, the J call TRBJ2-3; the D is unclear. The CDR3 extends over 14 amino acids. The V and J ends lost 0 bases and 2 bases respectively, with 7 bases between them. The V gene's germline CDR1 is SGHKS and CDR2 YYEKEE (reference sequence). In nucleotides, the CDR3 is TGTGCCAGCAGCTTGGCTACTAACACAGATACGCAGTATTTT. This codes for CASSLATNTDTQYF.

The CDR3 region has the DNA TGTGCCAGTAGAATCGTGAACGGTAATTCACCCCTCCACTTT. This translates into CASRIVNGNSPLHF. V usage is TRBV19 and J usage is TRBJ1-6; no clear D gene. V lost 6 bases to trimming and J lost 6 bases, with 12 bases between them. Germline V gene lookup returns CDR1 LNHDA and CDR2 SQIVND (reference sequence). CDR3 length: 14 residues.